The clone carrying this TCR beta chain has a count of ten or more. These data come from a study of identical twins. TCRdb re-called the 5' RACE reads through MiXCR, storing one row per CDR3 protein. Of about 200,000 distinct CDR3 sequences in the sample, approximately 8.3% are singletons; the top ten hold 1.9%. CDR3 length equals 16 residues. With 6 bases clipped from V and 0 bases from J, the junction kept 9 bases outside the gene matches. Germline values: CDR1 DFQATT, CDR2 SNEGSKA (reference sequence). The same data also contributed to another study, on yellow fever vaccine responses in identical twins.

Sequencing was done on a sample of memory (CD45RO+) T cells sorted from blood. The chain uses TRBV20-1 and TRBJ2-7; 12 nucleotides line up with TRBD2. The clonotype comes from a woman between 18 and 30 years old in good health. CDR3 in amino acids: CSADGLAGPSSYEQYF. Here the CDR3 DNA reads TGCAGTGCAGACGGACTAGCGGGACCTAGCTCCTACGAGCAGTACTTC.